Below are 2 T cell receptor beta chains sequenced from a single sample in a study of memory CD4+ T cells and cytomegalovirus serostatus. Single viable CD3+CD4+CD8-CD45RO+ cells were sorted as the memory CD4+ T cells. The table came from immunoSEQ multiplex PCR; TCRdb's copy has only in-frame clones and leaves some out. The table records about 75,000 clones, around 80% of them present only once. The sequenced sample consisted of memory CD4+ T cells from blood. Receptors were obtained from an adult in good health and CMV-seropositive.

The chain recombines TRBV6-4 with TRBJ2-3; no clear D. V was trimmed by 0 bases and J by 0 bases, leaving 16 bases between them. The CDR3 covers 18 residues. Germline assignment: CDR1 MRHNA and CDR2 SNTAGT. The chain's CDR3 is CASSDSSGPGPSTDTQYF. The CDR3 bases are TGTGCCAGCAGTGACTCTTCAGGCCCCGGACCTAGCACAGATACGCAGTATTTT.

The chain uses TRBV5-1 and TRBJ1-1, with TRBD1 as a possible D gene (6 bases). CDR1 and CDR2 (germline): SGHRS, YFSETQ. V was clipped by 7 bases and J by 6 bases, with 19 bases between them. This CDR3 comprises 14 residues. CDR3 in amino acids: CASSPTQGSAEAFF. In DNA form, the CDR3 reads TGCGCCAGCTCCCCGACCCAGGGGTCGGCTGAAGCTTTCTTT.